This T cell receptor beta chain originates from a study of a mutant IDH1 vaccine in newly diagnosed glioma (dated by TCRdb to the early 2020s). For the wider study: Patients received eight vaccinations in weeks 1, 3, 5, 7, 11, 15, 19 and 23, corresponding to visits V03 through V10. Vaccination began 4-6 weeks after radiotherapy alone, or alongside temozolomide cycles in the chemotherapy-containing groups. Of the 32 patients who were treated, about 60% were male and approximately 40% were female, and the mean age was approximately 40 years. Prior to enrollment, standard therapy consisting of radiotherapy alone, temozolomide alone, or radiochemotherapy with temozolomide had been administered to patients, with the combination being received by most patients. Peripheral blood was collected at six visits: V03 (baseline), V05, V07, V10, V12 and V13. Longitudinal TCRB deep sequencing was done for some 25 treated patients, wherever samples were available for exploratory analyses. The investigation overall reported the following: The authors noted that analyses of patient blood samples could not be reproduced because of sample limitations. Availability determined which PBMC samples were chosen for TCRB deep sequencing. Immune responses induced by the vaccine were seen in around 93% of patients across multiple MHC alleles. Changes in the top peripheral T cell clonotypes picked up by TCRB sequencing did not appear to be linked to pseudoprogression.

Library prep was done by the immunoSEQ multiplex PCR assay. Rearranged TCR beta chain sequences were amplified using the hsTCRB Kit according to the manufacturer's protocol. An Illumina MiSeq was used to sequence the TCRB libraries. Per the authors' processing: The kit vendor's proprietary platform handled demultiplexing, trimming and gene mapping. TCRdb stores this immuneACCESS table with in-frame sequences only. Part of the clones is absent; in the studies checked, under half of the shortfall reflects unresolved V genes, and no reason is known for the rest. V, J and clone size were drawn from that table, and D and trimming were deduced from the DNA. The sample table contains roughly 74,000 clones; only one count was recorded for over 75% of them. The ten top clones hold 2% to 2.5% of the sample. This clone was recorded once. Its antigen has not been determined. No much larger clonotype is one base removed from it; base qualities were not supplied.

V gives up 4 bases and J gives up 0 bases, and the segment between their germline ends measures 5 bases. Reading the germline V gene (reference sequence) gives CDR1 SGHAT and CDR2 FQDESV. There are 13 amino acids in the CDR3, from cysteine to phenylalanine inclusive. CDR3 DNA only is kept here, 39 bases in frame from base 1. In light of the paper, this sample's time point label describes: week 23, last vaccination. Each vaccine dose was 300 ug of a 20-mer mutant IDH1 peptide in Montanide, given subcutaneously with topical imiquimod. Donors had newly diagnosed WHO grade 3 or 4 IDH1-mutant astrocytomas with loss of nuclear ATRX. The samples were drawn from NOA16, a multicentre, single-arm, open-label phase I trial in Germany that tested a mutant IDH1 peptide vaccine in humans for the first time. Genomic DNA for TCRB sequencing was extracted from EDTA blood using the DNeasy Blood and Tissue Kit.

The sequence was obtained from a man younger than 45 with glioma. Some clones in this sample may be carry-over from other donors' samples. Recombination linked TRBV11-1 to TRBJ2-3, with the D gene uncertain. The sample in question was PBMCs, obtained from a glioma patient whose treatment included an IDH1 peptide vaccine. The encoded CDR3 is CASSSTSTDTQYF. The sequenced DNA is TGTGCCAGCAGCTCTACGAGCACAGATACGCAGTATTTT.